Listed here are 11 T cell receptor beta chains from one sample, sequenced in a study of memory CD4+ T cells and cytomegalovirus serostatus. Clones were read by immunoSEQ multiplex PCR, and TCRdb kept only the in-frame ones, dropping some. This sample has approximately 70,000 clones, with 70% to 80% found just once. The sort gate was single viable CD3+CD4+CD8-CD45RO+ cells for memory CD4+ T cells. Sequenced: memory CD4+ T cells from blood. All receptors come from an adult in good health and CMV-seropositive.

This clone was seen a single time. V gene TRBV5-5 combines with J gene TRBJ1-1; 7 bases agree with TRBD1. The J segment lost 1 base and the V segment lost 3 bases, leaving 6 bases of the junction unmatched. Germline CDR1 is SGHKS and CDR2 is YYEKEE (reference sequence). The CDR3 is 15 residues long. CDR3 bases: TGTGCCAGCAGCTGGACAGGATCGGCGAACACTGAAGCTTTCTTT. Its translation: CASSWTGSANTEAFF.

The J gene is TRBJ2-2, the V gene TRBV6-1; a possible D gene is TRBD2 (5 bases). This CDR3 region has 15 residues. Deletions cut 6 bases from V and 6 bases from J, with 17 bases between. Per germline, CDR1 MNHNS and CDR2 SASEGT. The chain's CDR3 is CASSRSGQPAGELFF. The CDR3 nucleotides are TGTGCCAGCAGCAGGAGCGGCCAACCGGCCGGGGAGCTGTTTTTT.

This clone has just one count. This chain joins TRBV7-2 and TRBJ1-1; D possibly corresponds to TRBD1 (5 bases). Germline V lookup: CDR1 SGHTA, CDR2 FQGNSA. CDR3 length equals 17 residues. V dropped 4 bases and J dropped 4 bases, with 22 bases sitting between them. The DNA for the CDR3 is TGTGCCAGCAGCTCCATCCTGACAGTAGGGTTGGCCACTGAAGCTTTCTTT. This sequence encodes CASSSILTVGLATEAFF.

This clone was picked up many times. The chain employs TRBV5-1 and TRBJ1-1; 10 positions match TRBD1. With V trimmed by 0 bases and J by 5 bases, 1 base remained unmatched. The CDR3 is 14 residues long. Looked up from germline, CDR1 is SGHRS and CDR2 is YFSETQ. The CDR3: CASSLEGQGTEAFF. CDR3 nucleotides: TGCGCCAGCAGCTTGGAGGGACAGGGGACTGAAGCTTTCTTT.

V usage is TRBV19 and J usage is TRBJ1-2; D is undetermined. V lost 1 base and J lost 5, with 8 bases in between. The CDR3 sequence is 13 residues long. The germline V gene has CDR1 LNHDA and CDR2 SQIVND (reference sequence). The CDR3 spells CASSIAREYGYTF. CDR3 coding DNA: TGTGCCAGTAGTATAGCACGGGAGTATGGCTACACCTTC.

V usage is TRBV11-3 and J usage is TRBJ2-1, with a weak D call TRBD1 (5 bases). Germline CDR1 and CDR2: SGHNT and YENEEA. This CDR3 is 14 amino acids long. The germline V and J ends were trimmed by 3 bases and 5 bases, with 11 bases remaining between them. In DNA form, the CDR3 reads TGTGCCAGCAGCTTGGGCAGGGCAAACAATGAGCAGTTCTTC. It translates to CASSLGRANNEQFF.

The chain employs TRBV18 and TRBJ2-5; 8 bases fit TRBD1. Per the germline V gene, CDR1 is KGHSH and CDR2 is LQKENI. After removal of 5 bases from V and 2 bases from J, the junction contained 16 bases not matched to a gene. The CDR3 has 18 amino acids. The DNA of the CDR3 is TGTGCCAGCTCAGTCTCATTTGGAGAACAGGGGGAACAAGAGACCCAGTACTTC. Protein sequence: CASSVSFGEQGEQETQYF. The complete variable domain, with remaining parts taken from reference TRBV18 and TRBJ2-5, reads NAGVMQNPRHLVRRRGQEARLRCSPMKGHSHVYWYRQLPEEGLKFMVYLQKENIIDESGMPKERFSAEFPKEGPSILRIQQVVRGDSAAYFCASSVSFGEQGEQETQYFGPGTRLLVL.

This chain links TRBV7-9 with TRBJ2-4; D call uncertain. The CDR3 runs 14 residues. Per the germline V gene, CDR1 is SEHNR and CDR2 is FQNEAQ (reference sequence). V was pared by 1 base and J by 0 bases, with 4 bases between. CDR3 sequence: CASSLEGAKNIQYF. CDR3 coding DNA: TGTGCCAGCAGCTTAGAGGGAGCCAAAAACATTCAGTACTTC. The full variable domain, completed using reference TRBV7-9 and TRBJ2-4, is DTGVSQNPRHKITKRGQNVTFRCDPISEHNRLYWYRQTLGQGPEFLTYFQNEAQLEKSRLLSDRFSAERPKGSFSTLEIQRTEQGDSAMYLCASSLEGAKNIQYFGAGTRLSVL.

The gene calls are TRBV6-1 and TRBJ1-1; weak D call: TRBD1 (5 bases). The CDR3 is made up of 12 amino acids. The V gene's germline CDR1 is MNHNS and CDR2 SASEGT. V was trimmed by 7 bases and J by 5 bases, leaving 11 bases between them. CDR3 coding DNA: TGTGCCAGCATCCGTGGGGGAACTGAAGCTTTCTTT. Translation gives CASIRGGTEAFF.

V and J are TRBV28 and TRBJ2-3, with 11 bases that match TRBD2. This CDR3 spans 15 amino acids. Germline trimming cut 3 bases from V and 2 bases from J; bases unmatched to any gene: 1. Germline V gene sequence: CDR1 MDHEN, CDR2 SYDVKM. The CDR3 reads CASSFSGGVTDTQYF. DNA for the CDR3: TGTGCCAGCAGTTTTAGCGGGGGGGTCACAGATACGCAGTATTTT.

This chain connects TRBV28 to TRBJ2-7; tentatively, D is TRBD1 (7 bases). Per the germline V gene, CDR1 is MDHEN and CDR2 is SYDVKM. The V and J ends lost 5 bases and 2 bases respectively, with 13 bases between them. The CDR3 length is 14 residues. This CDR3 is CASSRRDSTYEQYF. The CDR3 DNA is TGTGCCAGCAGTCGGAGGGACAGTACCTACGAGCAGTACTTC.